This paragraph reports one T cell receptor (beta chain). This same CDR3 is encoded by further DNA sequences in the sample. Positively selected for CCR7, the CD45RO-negative cells used as naive CD8 cells excluded terminally differentiated effector memory CD45RA+ cells. The data were obtained in a study of shared clonotypes between healthy human individuals. Whole-study context: Donors were two women and a few men aged 18 to 49.

This table comes from immunoSEQ multiplex PCR, and its TCRdb copy is limited to in-frame clones, with some not included. The sample yields around 2,000,000 clones, less than 95% seen once. The CDR3 sequence is 14 residues long. V dropped 5 bases and J dropped 2; count of bases not matched to a gene: 5. CDR1 and CDR2 from the germline V gene are MNHEY and SVGAGI. This chain uses TRBV6-5 with TRBJ2-5; TRBD2 agrees at 7 bases. This TCR was recovered from a man between 18 and 29 years old in good health. What was sequenced was naive CD8+ T cells sorted from blood. The CDR3 here is CASSLTSEQETQYF. The DNA for the CDR3 is TGTGCCAGCAGTCTAACTAGCGAACAAGAGACCCAGTACTTC.